This T cell receptor (beta chain) came from a study of OX40 agonist ivuxolimab in advanced cancers. Looking at the study overall: Prior anti-PD-1, anti-PD-L1 or anti-CTLA-4 therapy did not bar entry, and more than 35% had some.

Enrollment shut out patients with autoimmune disease history or systemic immunosuppression. Blood draws occurred at baseline, cycle 4 day 1, and cycle 7 day 1. The protocol was immunoSEQ multiplex PCR, while the TCRdb copy is restricted to in-frame clones and leaves out a portion. The table has 55,000 to 80,000 clones, 89% seen once. From germline, CDR1 is MDHEN and CDR2 SYDVKM. V lost 3 bases, J lost 0 bases, and 12 bases lay in between. The CDR3 has 15 residues. Findings of the study overall: There were, on average, more expanded clones in CD8+ T cells than in CD4+.

This clone came up a few times. Its antigen is still unknown. The chain recombines TRBV28 with TRBJ2-7; D could derive from TRBD1 or TRBD2 (5 bases each). This specimen consisted of CD4+ or CD8+ T cells sorted from blood, obtained in a trial of the OX40 agonist ivuxolimab. The receptor was isolated from an adult with an advanced solid tumor such as melanoma, head and neck, liver or kidney cancer. CDR3 in DNA: TGTGCCAGCAGTTTTCGGGGCAGGGTCTCCTACGAGCAGTACTTC. Its translation is CASSFRGRVSYEQYF.